Listed here are 21 T cell receptor beta chains from one sample, sequenced in a study of CD8+CD57+ T cells in acquired aplastic anemia. TCR beta VDJ and CDR3 were profiled, and genomic DNA was the template. One entry per CDR3 protein, called by TCRdb with MiXCR from the reads. The sample consists of about 130,000 distinct CDR3 sequences, around 48% of them appearing once. The source material was sorted CD4+, CD8+, or CD8+CD57+ T cells (not recorded which) from PBMCs. These receptors were obtained from a human donor in good health, serving as a control.

In its sample, this clonotype was seen many times. This chain joins TRBV15 and TRBJ2-1, with D uncertain. V gave up 0 bases and J gave up 1 base, with 7 bases separating them. CDR1 is LNHNV and CDR2 is YYDKDF in the germline V gene (reference sequence). The CDR3 runs 15 residues. The CDR3 reads CATSREAASYNEQFF. Here the CDR3 DNA reads TGTGCCACCAGCAGAGAGGCAGCTTCCTACAATGAGCAGTTCTTC.

The chain is built from TRBV10-3 and TRBJ1-4; TRBD1 is a possible D gene (5 bases). The CDR3 sequence is 16 residues long. Trimming took 10 bases from V and 4 from J, leaving 22 bases between them. Germline CDR1 and CDR2: ENHRY and SYGVKD. The CDR3 DNA reads as TGTGCCAGCAGCCCGACAGACCCGCGGATTAATGAAAAACTGTTTTTT. This encodes CASSPTDPRINEKLFF.

This clonotype was counted ten times or more. The V gene is TRBV5-4, the J gene TRBJ1-1; the match to TRBD1 covers 9 bases. V dropped 3 bases and J dropped 5; count of bases not matched to a gene: 11. Germline V gene data show CDR1 as SGHNT and CDR2 as YYREEE (reference sequence). This CDR3 comprises 16 residues. CDR3 sequence (DNA): TGTGCCAGCAGCTCACCCCTTGACAGGGGGGGAACTGAAGCTTTCTTT. This gives the protein CASSSPLDRGGTEAFF.

This clonotype occurred a few times. V gene TRBV7-4 combines with J gene TRBJ1-1, with D uncertain. V was pared by 6 bases and J by 1 base, with 9 bases between. Germline CDR1 reads SGHVT; CDR2 reads SQSDAQ. The length of the CDR3 is 13 residues. The CDR3 is CASRSRQNTEAFF. CDR3 DNA sequence: TGTGCCAGCAGGTCCAGGCAGAACACTGAAGCTTTCTTT. The full variable domain, with the rest looked up from reference TRBV7-4 and TRBJ1-1, is GAGVSQSPRYKVAKRGRDVALRCDSISGHVTLYWYRQTLGQGSEVLTYSQSDAQRDKSGRPSGRFSAERPERSVSTLKIQRTEQGDSAVYLCASRSRQNTEAFFGQGTRLTVV.

The J gene is TRBJ1-5, the V gene TRBV10-3; no reliable D call. The CDR3 contains 14 residues. V was shortened by 2 bases and J by 7 bases, with 12 bases between the two germline ends. Germline V gives CDR1 ENHRY, CDR2 SYGVKD. The CDR3 loop reads CAISEGREGQPQHF. In DNA form, the CDR3 reads TGTGCCATCAGTGAGGGGAGGGAAGGACAGCCCCAGCATTTT.

Many counts were recorded for this clonotype. The rearrangement links TRBV12-5 to TRBJ1-1; D not resolved. The ends were cut back, 2 bases at V and 0 bases at J, with 4 bases in the middle. From germline, CDR1 is LGHNT and CDR2 FRNRAP. This CDR3 has 13 residues. CDR3 in amino acids: CASGLTLNTEAFF. The CDR3 nucleotides are TGTGCTAGTGGTTTGACCCTGAACACTGAAGCTTTCTTT.

The rearrangement links TRBV10-2 to TRBJ2-1; TRBD2 matches at 9 bases. The CDR3 spans 11 residues. Per the germline V gene, CDR1 is WSHSY and CDR2 is SAAADI. Trimming at V came to 6 bases and at J to 15 bases, leaving 6 bases not matched to a gene. Here the CDR3 reads CASRDLAGTFF. The CDR3 nucleotides read TGCGCCAGCAGAGATCTAGCGGGGACGTTCTTC.

A few counts support this clonotype. This chain links TRBV10-3 with TRBJ2-7; 12 bases are a match to TRBD1. In germline, CDR1 is ENHRY, CDR2 SYGVKD. The CDR3 totals 15 residues. J gave up 3 bases and V 6 bases, and 6 bases lay outside the gene matches. The CDR3 sequence: CAIRSGTGGIYEQYF. CDR3 nucleotide sequence: TGTGCCATCAGGAGTGGGACAGGGGGCATCTACGAGCAGTACTTC.

The chain joins TRBV24-1 to TRBJ1-2; 7 bases line up with TRBD1. CDR1 and CDR2 from the germline V gene are KGHDR and SFDVKD. V dropped 4 bases and J dropped 4; count of bases not matched to a gene: 8. This CDR3 spans 15 amino acids. CDR3 residues: CATSESGRTGYGYTF. The CDR3 DNA is TGTGCCACCAGTGAATCCGGAAGGACAGGCTATGGCTACACCTTC.

Notes on this clonotype: No conserved phenylalanine or tryptophan is present at the end of the CDR3, so a read error is the likely explanation. The chain uses TRBV7-9 and TRBJ1-1; D might be TRBD1 (5 bases). V lost 4 bases, J lost 8 bases, and 11 bases lay in between. There are 12 residues in the CDR3. Per germline, CDR1 SEHNR and CDR2 FQNEAQ (reference sequence). The CDR3, as DNA: TGTGCCAGCAGCTCTGTCAGGGTCGAAGCTTTCTCT. Translating it yields CASSSVRVEAFS.

This clonotype was found many times. The gene calls are TRBV9 and TRBJ2-2; D assignment may be TRBD1 or TRBD2 (6 bases each). Trimming stripped 2 bases from V and 7 bases from J, with 15 bases between. Germline assignment: CDR1 SGDLS and CDR2 YYNGEE. The length of the CDR3 is 15 residues. CDR3 residues: CASSVFSGGHGELFF. As DNA, the CDR3 is TGTGCCAGCAGCGTTTTTTCCGGGGGCCACGGGGAGCTGTTTTTT.

The chain couples TRBV7-2 to TRBJ2-7; D uncertain. The CDR3 spans 12 residues. With 0 bases removed from V and 7 bases from J, the gap between germline ends came to 7 bases. Germline V gene lookup returns CDR1 SGHTA and CDR2 FQGNSA. Here the CDR3 DNA reads TGTGCCAGCAGCTTAGCGATCGGAGAGCAGTACGTC. Protein sequence: CASSLAIGEQYV.

This rearrangement joins TRBV11-2 to TRBJ2-2; TRBD1 matches 8 bases. With 6 bases clipped from V and 0 bases from J, the junction kept 3 bases outside the gene matches. The CDR3 contains 15 residues. CDR1 and CDR2 (germline): SGHAT, FQNNGV. The CDR3 is CASRRTGSNTGELFF. For the CDR3, the DNA is TGTGCCAGCAGAAGGACAGGGTCGAACACCGGGGAGCTGTTTTTT.

Ten or more counts support this clonotype. The chain is built from TRBV6-1 and TRBJ1-4; D is perhaps TRBD1 (6 bases). The CDR3 is made up of 14 amino acids. Germline CDR1 reads MNHNS; CDR2 reads SASEGT. Trimming left V 7 bases short and J 5 bases short, with 14 bases between. In nucleotides, the CDR3 is TGTGCCAGCAAAAGGACAGCCGTAAATGAAAAACTGTTTTTT. Its translation: CASKRTAVNEKLFF.

In the case of this clonotype: Mismatch with germline at one junction end may stem from a read error. This sequence joins TRBV20-1 and TRBJ2-5; perhaps TRBD1 as D (6 bases). The CDR3 is 13 residues long. Germline V CDR1 and CDR2: DFQATT, SNEGSKA (reference sequence). The CDR3 region has the DNA TGCAGTGCTAGGGACAGTCCCCAACAGACCCAGTACTTC. It translates to CSARDSPQQTQYF.

In its sample, this clonotype was seen a few times. This chain joins TRBV5-1 and TRBJ1-2, with 9 nucleotides matching TRBD1. There are 14 residues in the CDR3. Per the germline V gene, CDR1 is SGHRS and CDR2 is YFSETQ. V shed 4 bases, J shed 4 bases, and the junction held 5 bases outside the gene matches. Here the CDR3 DNA reads TGCGCCAGCAGCCAAAGGACAGGGGTCTATGGCTACACCTTC. It yields the protein CASSQRTGVYGYTF.

Regarding this clonotype: A read error is possible here, since a much larger clone lies one base away. The genes are TRBV27 and TRBJ2-7; D gene ambiguous. Germline CDR1 reads MNHEY; CDR2 reads SMNVEV (reference sequence). This CDR3 spans 14 amino acids. Here the CDR3 reads CASGLKGNHYEQYF. The CDR3 bases are TGTGCCAGCGGTTTAAAAGGAAACCACTACGAGCAGTACTTC.

This clonotype was counted once. This sequence joins TRBV15 and TRBJ2-1, with 7 bases fitting TRBD1. The V segment lost 5 bases and the J segment 4 bases; nucleotides outside the gene matches: 5. Germline V CDR1 and CDR2: LNHNV, YYDKDF (reference sequence). There are 14 residues in the CDR3. CDR3 sequence reads: CATSPQGDYNEQFF. CDR3 DNA: TGTGCCACCAGCCCGCAGGGGGATTACAATGAGCAGTTCTTC.

This clonotype was observed at least ten times. V usage is TRBV20-1 and J usage is TRBJ2-7; 8 positions agree with TRBD1. CDR1 and CDR2 from the germline V gene are DFQATT and SNEGSKA (reference sequence). V lost 6 bases, J lost 2 bases, and 6 bases stayed unmatched. The CDR3 runs 13 residues. The CDR3 protein is CSAYGQGTYEQYF. Written as DNA, the CDR3 is TGCAGTGCGTACGGACAGGGCACCTACGAGCAGTACTTC.

The rearrangement links TRBV24-1 to TRBJ2-3; weak D call: TRBD2 (5 bases). The V end lost 5 bases, the J end lost 5 bases, and 19 bases lay between the germline ends. Germline CDR1 and CDR2: KGHDR and SFDVKD. The CDR3 is 16 amino acids. The CDR3 region has the DNA TGTGCCACCAGTGGTTCGGGGATAGGAGCACAAGATACGCAGTATTTT. It codes for CATSGSGIGAQDTQYF.

The genes are TRBV10-2 and TRBJ2-3; possible D gene TRBD2, 7 bases. The ends were cut back, 1 base at V and 0 bases at J, with 14 bases in the middle. Germline loops: CDR1 WSHSY, CDR2 SAAADI. There are 17 residues in the CDR3. This CDR3 is CASSEWPRGASTDTQYF. CDR3 DNA sequence: TGCGCCAGCAGTGAGTGGCCACGGGGGGCGAGCACAGATACGCAGTATTTT.